These T cell receptor beta chains were read from a single sample in a study of identical twins. TCRdb redid the calling of the 5' RACE reads with MiXCR, one entry per CDR3 protein. The data contain about 720,000 distinct CDR3 sequences, about 9.4% of them seen just once; the ten biggest clones take up 0.75% to 1%. This sample also appeared in a second study, on yellow fever vaccine responses in identical twins.

Sequenced input: PBMCs. All receptors come from a woman aged 18-30 years in good health. The CDR3 runs from the conserved cysteine through the conserved F or W. The order of the fields is J gene, V gene, D gene, clone size, CDR3 protein, CDR3 DNA. The D gene is left open where the match is weak. Rows give clone size only sometimes, using once, few, many, or a class for an expanded clone.

j_call: TRBJ2-7; v_call: TRBV12-3/TRBV12-4; d_call: NA; clone_size: many; cdr3_aa: CASSLRRFSYEQYF; cdr3_nt: TGTGCCAGCAGTTTAAGGCGATTTTCCTACGAGCAGTACTTC
j_call: TRBJ2-5; v_call: TRBV7-2; d_call: NA; clone_size: few; cdr3_aa: CASSYSGTFYQETQYF; cdr3_nt: TGTGCCAGCAGCTATTCCGGGACGTTTTACCAAGAGACCCAGTACTTC
j_call: TRBJ1-2; v_call: TRBV9; d_call: NA; clone_size: few; cdr3_aa: CASSPRAVERDGYTF; cdr3_nt: TGTGCCAGCAGCCCCCGTGCGGTAGAGAGGGATGGCTACACCTTC
j_call: TRBJ2-3; v_call: TRBV7-9; d_call: TRBD2; clone_size: many; cdr3_aa: CASSTRTSGRHPDTQYF; cdr3_nt: TGTGCCAGCAGCACCCGGACTAGCGGGAGACATCCAGATACGCAGTATTTT
j_call: TRBJ2-4; v_call: TRBV12-3/TRBV12-4; d_call: TRBD1; clone_size: once; cdr3_aa: CASTPGTGGSDLAKNIQYF; cdr3_nt: TGTGCCAGCACCCCCGGGACAGGGGGATCCGACCTAGCCAAAAACATTCAGTACTTC
j_call: TRBJ2-1; v_call: TRBV9; d_call: NA; clone_size: NA; cdr3_aa: CASSVDVNEQFF; cdr3_nt: TGTGCCAGCAGCGTAGACGTCAATGAGCAGTTCTTC
j_call: TRBJ2-5; v_call: TRBV7-8; d_call: TRBD2; clone_size: few; cdr3_aa: CASSLGLAGAETQYF; cdr3_nt: TGTGCCAGCAGCTTGGGACTAGCGGGAGCGGAGACCCAGTACTTC
j_call: TRBJ2-1; v_call: TRBV6-1; d_call: NA; clone_size: few; cdr3_aa: CASMQGNEQFF; cdr3_nt: TGTGCCAGCATGCAGGGAAATGAGCAGTTCTTC
j_call: TRBJ2-7; v_call: TRBV7-9; d_call: TRBD1; clone_size: few; cdr3_aa: CASSDRALNEQYF; cdr3_nt: TGTGCCAGCAGCGACAGGGCGCTTAACGAGCAGTACTTC
j_call: TRBJ2-1; v_call: TRBV20-1; d_call: NA; clone_size: NA; cdr3_aa: CSQGGTSYNEQFF; cdr3_nt: TGCAGCCAGGGGGGCACCTCCTACAATGAGCAGTTCTTC
j_call: TRBJ2-7; v_call: TRBV19; d_call: NA; clone_size: NA; cdr3_aa: CASSTRTAYEQYF; cdr3_nt: TGTGCCAGTAGTACTAGGACAGCCTACGAGCAGTACTTC
j_call: TRBJ2-3; v_call: TRBV6-2/TRBV6-3; d_call: TRBD2; clone_size: NA; cdr3_aa: CASSSRPSGRGDTQYF; cdr3_nt: TGTGCCAGCAGTTCCCGGCCTAGCGGAAGAGGAGATACGCAGTATTTT
j_call: TRBJ1-1; v_call: TRBV4-1; d_call: TRBD1; clone_size: NA; cdr3_aa: CASSQSQGAGGTEAFF; cdr3_nt: TGCGCCAGCAGCCAATCTCAGGGGGCGGGTGGCACTGAAGCTTTCTTT
j_call: TRBJ2-7; v_call: TRBV28; d_call: NA; clone_size: NA; cdr3_aa: CASKGGVGYEQYF; cdr3_nt: TGTGCCAGCAAAGGGGGGGTTGGCTACGAGCAGTACTTC
j_call: TRBJ2-2; v_call: TRBV29-1; d_call: TRBD1; clone_size: many; cdr3_aa: CSGRTGNTGELFF; cdr3_nt: TGCAGCGGGAGGACAGGCAACACCGGGGAGCTGTTTTTT
j_call: TRBJ2-2; v_call: TRBV5-1; d_call: TRBD1; clone_size: few; cdr3_aa: CASTSPTGTGELFF; cdr3_nt: TGCGCCAGCACCTCCCCGACAGGGACCGGGGAGCTGTTTTTT
j_call: TRBJ2-4; v_call: TRBV12-3/TRBV12-4; d_call: NA; clone_size: few; cdr3_aa: CASSPQRQANIQYF; cdr3_nt: TGTGCCAGCAGTCCCCAACGACAGGCAAACATTCAGTACTTC
j_call: TRBJ1-2; v_call: TRBV5-1; d_call: NA; clone_size: few; cdr3_aa: CASSPKAGPLGGYTF; cdr3_nt: TGCGCCAGCAGCCCGAAGGCAGGACCCTTAGGAGGCTACACCTTC
j_call: TRBJ2-1; v_call: TRBV4-2; d_call: TRBD1; clone_size: many; cdr3_aa: CASSQDLKGQRFF; cdr3_nt: TGTGCCAGCAGCCAAGATTTGAAGGGACAGCGGTTCTTC
j_call: TRBJ2-1; v_call: TRBV19; d_call: NA; clone_size: few; cdr3_aa: CASSIEGIDGQDYNEQFF; cdr3_nt: TGTGCCAGTAGTATAGAGGGGATCGATGGTCAGGACTACAATGAGCAGTTCTTC
j_call: TRBJ2-5; v_call: TRBV30; d_call: NA; clone_size: NA; cdr3_aa: CAWSVRGGETQYF; cdr3_nt: TGTGCCTGGAGTGTAAGGGGGGGAGAGACCCAGTACTTC
j_call: TRBJ2-5; v_call: TRBV12-3/TRBV12-4; d_call: TRBD2; clone_size: NA; cdr3_aa: CASRTGLAGEETQYF; cdr3_nt: TGTGCCAGCAGAACAGGACTAGCGGGAGAAGAGACCCAGTACTTC
j_call: TRBJ2-2; v_call: TRBV28; d_call: TRBD1; clone_size: few; cdr3_aa: CASRRDRGFGGELFF; cdr3_nt: TGTGCCAGCCGCCGGGACAGGGGGTTTGGCGGGGAGCTGTTTTTT
j_call: TRBJ1-6; v_call: TRBV6-7; d_call: NA; clone_size: few; cdr3_aa: CASSRDIWNNSPLHF; cdr3_nt: TGTGCCAGCAGTCGGGACATATGGAATAATTCACCCCTCCACTTT
j_call: TRBJ2-5; v_call: TRBV11-2; d_call: NA; clone_size: many; cdr3_aa: CASSLYFLSETQYF; cdr3_nt: TGTGCCAGCAGCTTATACTTCCTTTCGGAGACCCAGTACTTC
j_call: TRBJ2-5; v_call: TRBV20-1; d_call: TRBD1; clone_size: NA; cdr3_aa: CSAEPGTGGEETQYF; cdr3_nt: TGCAGTGCGGAGCCCGGGACAGGGGGCGAAGAGACCCAGTACTTC
j_call: TRBJ2-7; v_call: TRBV25-1; d_call: TRBD2; clone_size: NA; cdr3_aa: CASSISSGSLHEQYF; cdr3_nt: TGTGCCAGCAGTATCTCCAGCGGGAGTCTCCACGAGCAGTACTTC
j_call: TRBJ1-4; v_call: TRBV6-1; d_call: TRBD1; clone_size: NA; cdr3_aa: CASWTGLGHEKLFF; cdr3_nt: TGTGCCAGCTGGACAGGTCTCGGTCATGAAAAACTGTTTTTT
j_call: TRBJ2-7; v_call: TRBV7-9; d_call: NA; clone_size: many; cdr3_aa: CASSLNQGEQYF; cdr3_nt: TGTGCCAGCAGCTTAAATCAGGGCGAGCAGTACTTC
j_call: TRBJ1-2; v_call: TRBV29-1; d_call: NA; clone_size: NA; cdr3_aa: CSVGGGVRGYTF; cdr3_nt: TGCAGCGTTGGCGGCGGGGTCAGGGGCTACACCTTC
j_call: TRBJ2-7; v_call: TRBV18; d_call: TRBD1; clone_size: once; cdr3_aa: CASSRDSINTYEQYF; cdr3_nt: TGTGCCAGCTCACGGGACAGCATAAATACCTACGAGCAGTACTTC
j_call: TRBJ2-2; v_call: TRBV7-3; d_call: TRBD1; clone_size: NA; cdr3_aa: CASSTRTGSGELFF; cdr3_nt: TGTGCCAGCAGCACCCGGACAGGCTCCGGGGAGCTGTTTTTT
j_call: TRBJ2-7; v_call: TRBV27; d_call: NA; clone_size: many; cdr3_aa: CASSFYGGYEQYF; cdr3_nt: TGTGCCAGCAGTTTTTATGGGGGTTACGAGCAGTACTTC
j_call: TRBJ2-7; v_call: TRBV7-9; d_call: TRBD1; clone_size: few; cdr3_aa: CASRLTGDSYEQYF; cdr3_nt: TGTGCCAGCCGACTTACAGGGGACTCCTACGAGCAGTACTTC
j_call: TRBJ2-5; v_call: TRBV25-1; d_call: TRBD1; clone_size: many; cdr3_aa: CASSRDRAETQYF; cdr3_nt: TGTGCCAGCAGTAGGGACAGGGCGGAGACCCAGTACTTC
j_call: TRBJ2-1; v_call: TRBV10-3; d_call: TRBD2; clone_size: few; cdr3_aa: CAISDGLERGDSYNEQFF; cdr3_nt: TGTGCCATCAGTGATGGGCTAGAGCGGGGGGACTCCTACAATGAGCAGTTCTTC
j_call: TRBJ2-7; v_call: TRBV7-6; d_call: NA; clone_size: few; cdr3_aa: CASSLAHSGEWAYEQYF; cdr3_nt: TGTGCCAGCAGCTTAGCGCACTCCGGGGAATGGGCCTACGAGCAGTACTTC
j_call: TRBJ2-7; v_call: TRBV5-5; d_call: NA; clone_size: NA; cdr3_aa: CASSLRSGIHLEQYF; cdr3_nt: TGTGCCAGCAGCTTACGGTCTGGGATTCACCTCGAGCAGTACTTC
j_call: TRBJ2-7; v_call: TRBV29-1; d_call: TRBD2; clone_size: many; cdr3_aa: CSVVTSDYYEQYF; cdr3_nt: TGCAGCGTCGTGACTAGCGACTACTACGAGCAGTACTTC
j_call: TRBJ2-2; v_call: TRBV7-9; d_call: TRBD1; clone_size: few; cdr3_aa: CASDTLTGRTTGELFF; cdr3_nt: TGTGCCAGCGATACCTTGACAGGGCGAACCACCGGGGAGCTGTTTTTT
j_call: TRBJ2-7; v_call: TRBV15; d_call: NA; clone_size: few; cdr3_aa: CATSRDGTGSAYEQYF; cdr3_nt: TGTGCCACCAGCAGAGACGGGACTGGCAGCGCCTACGAGCAGTACTTC
j_call: TRBJ2-7; v_call: TRBV27; d_call: TRBD2; clone_size: many; cdr3_aa: CASSLILAGAYEQYF; cdr3_nt: TGTGCCAGCAGTTTAATACTAGCGGGGGCCTACGAGCAGTACTTC
j_call: TRBJ2-1; v_call: TRBV7-9; d_call: TRBD2; clone_size: NA; cdr3_aa: CASSFPAGLAGEQFF; cdr3_nt: TGTGCCAGCAGCTTCCCCGCGGGACTAGCGGGGGAGCAGTTCTTC
j_call: TRBJ2-7; v_call: TRBV5-1; d_call: NA; clone_size: few; cdr3_aa: CASSSTPGQQTYEQYF; cdr3_nt: TGCGCCAGCAGTTCAACTCCCGGACAGCAAACCTACGAGCAGTACTTC
j_call: TRBJ2-4; v_call: TRBV6-1; d_call: TRBD1; clone_size: few; cdr3_aa: CASRSPGTGSNIQYF; cdr3_nt: TGTGCCAGCAGATCGCCCGGGACAGGGAGCAACATTCAGTACTTC
j_call: TRBJ2-2; v_call: TRBV5-1; d_call: NA; clone_size: few; cdr3_aa: CASSSHTNTGELFF; cdr3_nt: TGCGCCAGCAGCTCGCACACGAACACCGGGGAGCTGTTTTTT
j_call: TRBJ2-7; v_call: TRBV6-1; d_call: TRBD1; clone_size: few; cdr3_aa: CASRAGQGIREQYF; cdr3_nt: TGTGCCAGCAGAGCGGGACAGGGGATTAGAGAGCAGTACTTC
j_call: TRBJ2-5; v_call: TRBV20-1; d_call: TRBD2; clone_size: NA; cdr3_aa: CSARDRLAGVETQYF; cdr3_nt: TGCAGTGCTAGAGATCGGCTAGCGGGTGTAGAGACCCAGTACTTC
j_call: TRBJ1-6; v_call: TRBV2; d_call: TRBD1; clone_size: few; cdr3_aa: CASSPPGGNSPLHF; cdr3_nt: TGTGCCAGCAGCCCGCCAGGGGGGAATTCACCCCTCCACTTT
j_call: TRBJ2-5; v_call: TRBV3-1; d_call: TRBD1; clone_size: few; cdr3_aa: CASRKTGAQETQYF; cdr3_nt: TGTGCCAGCAGAAAAACAGGGGCACAGGAGACCCAGTACTTC
j_call: TRBJ1-2; v_call: TRBV7-9; d_call: NA; clone_size: few; cdr3_aa: CASSPLDTRGYGYTF; cdr3_nt: TGTGCCAGCAGCCCCCTGGACACCCGGGGCTATGGCTACACCTTC
j_call: TRBJ2-7; v_call: TRBV20-1; d_call: NA; clone_size: many; cdr3_aa: CSASGDTLYEQYF; cdr3_nt: TGCAGTGCTAGTGGCGACACCCTCTACGAGCAGTACTTC
j_call: TRBJ2-3; v_call: TRBV20-1; d_call: TRBD2; clone_size: many; cdr3_aa: CSARVRDYQPRTDTQYF; cdr3_nt: TGCAGTGCTAGAGTGCGGGACTATCAACCACGCACAGATACGCAGTATTTT
j_call: TRBJ2-3; v_call: TRBV7-3; d_call: TRBD2; clone_size: NA; cdr3_aa: CASSLSGLTDTQYF; cdr3_nt: TGTGCCAGCTCACTCTCGGGACTAACAGATACGCAGTATTTT